This T cell receptor beta chain was obtained from a study of T cells in Graves' hyperthyroidism and ophthalmopathy. This clonotype was recorded at least ten times. Amplification targeted TCR beta CDR3 regions from RNA transcripts. The HTBI primer set served for first-round RT-PCR of the TCR CDR3. MiXCR was run by TCRdb on the multiplex PCR reads, yielding one entry per CDR3 protein. The sample holds over 700,000 distinct CDR3 sequences; under 45% are singletons and the top ten take less than 35%. The sequencing input was blood. The TCR sequence derives from a woman aged 40 to 49 with Graves' hyperthyroidism.

DNA for the CDR3: TGTGCCAGCCCCCCGGGACCTCATAATTCACCCCTCCACTTT. It codes for CASPPGPHNSPLHF. V gene TRBV25-1 combines with J gene TRBJ1-6; maybe TRBD1 (5 bases). There are 14 residues in the CDR3. Germline lookup yields CDR1 MGHDK and CDR2 SYGVNS. The germline V and J ends were trimmed by 8 bases and 5 bases, with 13 bases remaining between them.